This note documents a single T cell receptor beta chain sequence. The source of the sample is a study of blood T cells in healthy people across ages. Every participating donor contributed 9.5 to 10 milliliters of peripheral blood through a draw. V gave up 6 bases and J gave up 7 bases, with 18 bases separating them. There are 14 residues in the CDR3. A second PCR of 7 to 11 cycles used a sample-barcoded 5' primer and a J-beta primer mix. A single record per CDR3 protein comes from TCRdb applying MiXCR to the 5' RACE reads. The sample lists about 780,000 distinct CDR3 sequences, more than 35% occurring once.

The sample consisted of blood. J is TRBJ2-5 and V is TRBV12-3 or TRBV12-4; D gene unclear. The origin of this receptor is an elderly man in good health. The CDR3 spells CASRTTSEAATQYF. The CDR3 DNA is TGTGCCAGCAGGACAACATCGGAAGCAGCGACCCAGTACTTC.